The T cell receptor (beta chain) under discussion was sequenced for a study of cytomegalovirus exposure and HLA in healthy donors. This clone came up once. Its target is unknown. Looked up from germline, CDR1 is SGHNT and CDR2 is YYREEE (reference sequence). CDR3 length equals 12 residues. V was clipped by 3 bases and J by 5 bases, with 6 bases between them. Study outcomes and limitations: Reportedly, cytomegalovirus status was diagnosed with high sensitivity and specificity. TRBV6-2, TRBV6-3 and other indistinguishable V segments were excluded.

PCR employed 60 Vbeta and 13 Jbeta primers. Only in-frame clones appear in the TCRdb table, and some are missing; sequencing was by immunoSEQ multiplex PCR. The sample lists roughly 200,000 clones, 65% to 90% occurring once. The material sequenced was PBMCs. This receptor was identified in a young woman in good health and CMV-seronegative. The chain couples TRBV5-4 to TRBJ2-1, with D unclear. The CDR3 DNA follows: TGTGCCAGCAGCTCCCAGAACAATGAGCAGTTCTTC. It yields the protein CASSSQNNEQFF.